This TCR beta chain stems from a study of T cells after yellow fever vaccination. Study outcomes and limitations: Most primary-vaccination clones recurred post-booster (under 98% CD4, 88% CD8). Weaker, the secondary response peaked sooner, at day 5 versus 15. From the bulk population, abundant clonotypes could contaminate and appear within FACS-sorted repertoires.

There are a few counts of this clonotype. Its antigen remains unknown. TCRdb independently ran MiXCR on the 5' RACE reads; one entry per CDR3 protein. The data hold around 250,000 distinct CDR3 sequences, with 6.9% observed a single time. CDR1 and CDR2 (germline): LNHNV, YYDKDF (reference sequence). V dropped 0 bases and J dropped 6 bases, with 12 bases sitting between them. The CDR3 is 14 amino acids. Sample: CD4+ T cells sorted from PBMCs, taken 15 days after the yellow fever booster vaccination. The receptor comes from a man between 25 and 39 years old who received the YFV17D yellow fever vaccine. This rearrangement joins TRBV15 to TRBJ2-7; D gene unclear. This CDR3 reads CATSRELSTFEQYF. The CDR3 DNA follows: TGTGCCACCAGCAGAGAGCTTTCTACCTTCGAGCAGTACTTC.